This is a list of T cell receptor beta chains from one sample in a study of blood T cell repertoires in COVID-19. Method: immunoSEQ multiplex PCR; TCRdb's copy keeps in-frame clones and lacks some. This table holds a few hundred thousand clones, nearly 90% found once. Material for sequencing was PBMCs or T cells enriched from blood (not recorded which). The receptors stem from a woman younger than 35 with acute COVID-19. Each CDR3 is given with its conserved first and last residue. A D gene is named only where the DNA matches it firmly. Size values are once, few and many counts, or a class for expanded clones, and some rows have none.

abundance	d_gene	v_gene	j_gene	CDR3aa	CDR3nt
NA	NA	TRBV10-2	TRBJ1-1	CASTRGVTEAFF	TGCGCCAGCACCCGGGGGGTTACTGAAGCTTTCTTT
NA	TRBD2	TRBV9	TRBJ2-1	CASSPHGVAGYNEQFF	TGTGCCAGCAGCCCCCATGGGGTAGCGGGATACAATGAGCAGTTCTTC
NA	TRBD2	TRBV28	TRBJ2-3	CASSGGGEGTDTQYF	TGTGCCAGCAGCGGGGGGGGCGAGGGGACAGATACGCAGTATTTT
NA	TRBD2	TRBV28	TRBJ2-7	CASSLIAGGGNEQYF	TGTGCCAGCAGTTTAATAGCGGGAGGAGGGAACGAGCAGTACTTC
NA	TRBD1	TRBV11-3	TRBJ2-3	CASSLGWDSLTTDTQYF	TGTGCCAGCAGCTTAGGCTGGGACAGCTTAACCACAGATACGCAGTATTTT
NA	TRBD2	TRBV6-1	TRBJ2-7	CASSELILDGTSGRRDEQYF	TGTGCCAGCAGTGAATTGATTTTGGACGGGACTAGCGGGAGGAGGGACGAGCAGTACTTC
NA	NA	TRBV6-5	TRBJ1-1	CASTLTLNTEAFF	TGTGCCAGCACTTTGACTCTGAACACTGAAGCTTTCTTT
NA	TRBD2	TRBV2	TRBJ2-7	CASSPPKSGTNSYEQYF	TGTGCCAGCAGTCCCCCTAAGAGCGGGACCAACTCCTACGAGCAGTACTTC
NA	TRBD1	TRBV5-5	TRBJ1-2	CASSTGTGGHYGYTF	TGTGCCAGCAGCACCGGGACAGGGGGCCACTATGGCTACACCTTC
NA	TRBD1	TRBV2	TRBJ1-2	CASTEDRGYGYTF	TGTGCCAGCACCGAGGACAGGGGCTATGGCTACACCTTC
NA	NA	TRBV19	TRBJ1-2	CASSMTRRAGGYGYTF	TGTGCCAGTAGTATGACAAGACGGGCAGGAGGGTATGGCTACACCTTC
NA	NA	TRBV27	TRBJ2-3	CASSAGMNLDTQYF	TGTGCCAGCAGCGCAGGGATGAACTTGGATACGCAGTATTTT
NA	NA	TRBV7-9	TRBJ1-1	CASSPRTGTEAFF	TGTGCCAGCAGCCCCCGTACCGGCACTGAAGCTTTCTTT
once	NA	TRBV5-1	TRBJ1-4	CASSLQETNEKLFF	TGCGCCAGCAGCTTGCAGGAAACTAATGAAAAACTGTTTTTT
NA	NA	TRBV13	TRBJ1-1	CASSPHTAGAFF	TGTGCCAGCAGCCCCCATACAGCCGGAGCTTTCTTT
NA	NA	TRBV6-6	TRBJ1-1	CASSYGTLTEAFF	TGTGCCAGCAGTTACGGCACGCTCACTGAAGCTTTCTTT
NA	NA	TRBV27	TRBJ2-5	CASSPPLSETQYF	TGTGCCAGCAGTCCCCCCCTTAGCGAGACCCAGTACTTC
NA	NA	TRBV11-3	TRBJ2-7	CASSFSGQTYEQYF	TGTGCCAGCAGCTTTAGCGGCCAGACCTACGAGCAGTACTTC
NA	NA	TRBV6-5	TRBJ2-3	CASSLAPAGDTQYF	TGTGCCAGCAGTCTAGCTCCGGCGGGAGATACGCAGTATTTT
NA	NA	TRBV2	TRBJ1-2	CASSETAGLGYGYTF	TGTGCCAGCAGTGAAACGGCGGGATTGGGCTATGGCTACACCTTC
NA	NA	TRBV6-5	TRBJ1-3	CASSSRRGVDTIYF	TGTGCCAGCAGTTCCCGCAGGGGAGTAGACACCATATATTTT
NA	TRBD1	TRBV11-2	TRBJ1-4	CASSTRQGQGKLFF	TGTGCCAGCAGCACCCGACAGGGGCAGGGAAAACTGTTTTTT
NA	TRBD2	TRBV30	TRBJ2-3	CAWSAGGDTQYF	TGTGCCTGGAGTGCGGGGGGAGATACGCAGTATTTT
once	TRBD1	TRBV29-1	TRBJ1-5	CSVEVGQGGGGPQHF	TGCAGCGTTGAAGTGGGACAGGGCGGAGGGGGGCCCCAGCATTTT
NA	TRBD1	TRBV6-5	TRBJ2-5	CASSWDRSQETQYF	TGTGCCAGCAGTTGGGACAGATCACAAGAGACCCAGTACTTC
NA	NA	TRBV29-1	TRBJ1-3	CSVRFLNSGNTIYF	TGCAGCGTTCGTTTTTTAAACTCTGGAAACACCATATATTTT
NA	NA	TRBV27	TRBJ1-5	CASSPITKSPNQPQHF	TGTGCCAGCAGCCCGATTACAAAGTCCCCGAATCAGCCCCAGCATTTT
NA	NA	TRBV21-1	TRBJ1-2	CASSRQGYGYTF	TGTGCCAGCAGCCGACAGGGCTATGGCTACACCTTC
NA	TRBD1	TRBV6-4	TRBJ1-1	CASSEDGQGAGRAFF	TGTGCCAGCAGTGAGGACGGACAGGGGGCCGGGAGAGCTTTCTTT
NA	TRBD2	TRBV28	TRBJ2-7	CASVLSGGYEQYF	TGTGCCAGCGTATTAAGCGGGGGGTACGAGCAGTACTTC
NA	TRBD1	TRBV3-1/TRBV3-2	TRBJ1-2	CASSQDGTAGYTF	TGTGCCAGCAGCCAAGATGGGACAGCTGGCTACACCTTC
NA	TRBD1	TRBV4-1	TRBJ2-3	CASRLDGTGTTGTQYF	TGCGCCAGCAGATTAGACGGGACAGGGACCACCGGTACGCAGTATTTT
few	NA	TRBV21-1	TRBJ2-5	CASSKGVVTSGRRGGETQYF	TGTGCCAGCAGCAAAGGTGTAGTCACTAGCGGGAGGAGAGGTGGCGAGACCCAGTACTTC
NA	NA	TRBV29-1	TRBJ2-3	CSVDEVPVDTQYF	TGCAGCGTTGATGAGGTGCCTGTGGATACGCAGTATTTT
NA	TRBD2	TRBV28	TRBJ2-1	CASSSLRLAGGVNNEQFF	TGTGCCAGCAGTTCCCTCAGACTAGCGGGCGGAGTAAACAATGAGCAGTTCTTC
NA	TRBD2	TRBV5-1	TRBJ2-1	CASWRGLAGPYNEQFF	TGCGCCAGCTGGCGGGGACTAGCGGGACCCTACAATGAGCAGTTCTTC
NA	NA	TRBV28	TRBJ1-4	CASSLRYLNEKLFF	TGTGCCAGCAGTTTACGGTATCTGAATGAAAAACTGTTTTTT
NA	NA	TRBV9	TRBJ1-2	CASSRNRDGYTF	TGTGCCAGCAGCCGAAACAGGGATGGCTACACCTTC
NA	NA	TRBV21-1	TRBJ1-1	CASSKNCTRGTEAFF	TGTGCCAGCAGCAAAAACTGTACAAGGGGCACTGAAGCTTTCTTT
NA	NA	TRBV18	TRBJ1-1	CASSPSQGLDTEAFF	TGTGCCAGCTCCCCCTCACAGGGCTTGGACACTGAAGCTTTCTTT
NA	NA	TRBV5-1	TRBJ2-5	CASSEDQETQYF	TGCGCCAGCAGCGAGGACCAAGAGACCCAGTACTTC
NA	TRBD2	TRBV9	TRBJ2-1	CASSVNAGGNEQFF	TGTGCCAGCAGCGTAAATGCGGGAGGGAATGAGCAGTTCTTC
NA	NA	TRBV7-9	TRBJ2-7	CASSLGFRDEQYF	TGTGCCAGCAGCTTAGGGTTCAGGGACGAGCAGTACTTC
once	TRBD2	TRBV28	TRBJ2-2	CASSAGLAGELFF	TGTGCCAGCAGCGCGGGACTAGCCGGGGAGCTGTTTTTT
NA	NA	TRBV30	TRBJ1-4	CAWSADSNEKLFF	TGTGCCTGGTCCGCTGACAGTAATGAAAAACTGTTTTTT
NA	NA	TRBV2	TRBJ1-4	CASLTARATNEKLFF	TGTGCCAGCTTGACAGCGCGCGCAACTAATGAAAAACTGTTTTTT